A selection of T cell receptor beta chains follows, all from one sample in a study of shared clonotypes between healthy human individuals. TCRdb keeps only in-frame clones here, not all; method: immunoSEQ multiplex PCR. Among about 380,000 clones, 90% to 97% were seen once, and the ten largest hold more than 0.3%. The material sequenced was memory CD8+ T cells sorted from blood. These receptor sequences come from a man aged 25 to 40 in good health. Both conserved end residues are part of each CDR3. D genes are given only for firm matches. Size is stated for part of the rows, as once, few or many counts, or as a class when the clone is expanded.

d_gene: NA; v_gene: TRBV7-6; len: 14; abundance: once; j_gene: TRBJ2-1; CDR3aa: CASSSGLVGNEQFF; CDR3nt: TGTGCCAGCAGCTCCGGTCTAGTTGGCAATGAGCAGTTCTTC
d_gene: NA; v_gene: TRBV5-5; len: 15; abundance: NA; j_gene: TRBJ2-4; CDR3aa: CASSLFRAPRHIQYF; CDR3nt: TGTGCCAGCAGCTTGTTCCGGGCCCCCAGGCACATTCAGTACTTC
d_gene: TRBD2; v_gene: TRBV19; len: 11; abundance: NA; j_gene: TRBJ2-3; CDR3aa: CASSIGGYQYF; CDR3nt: TGTGCCAGTAGTATCGGGGGGTATCAGTATTTT
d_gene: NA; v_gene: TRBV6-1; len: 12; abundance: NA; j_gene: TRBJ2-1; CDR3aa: CASNWGSDEQFF; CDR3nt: TGTGCCAGCAACTGGGGGTCGGATGAGCAGTTCTTC
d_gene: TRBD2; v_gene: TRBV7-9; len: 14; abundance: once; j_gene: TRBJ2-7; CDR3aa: CASSLSGRAYEQYF; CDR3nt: TGTGCCAGCAGCTTGTCCGGGAGGGCCTACGAGCAGTACTTC
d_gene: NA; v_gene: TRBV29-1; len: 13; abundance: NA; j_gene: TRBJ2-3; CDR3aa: CSVEGRHTDTQYF; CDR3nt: TGCAGCGTTGAGGGCAGGCACACAGATACGCAGTATTTT
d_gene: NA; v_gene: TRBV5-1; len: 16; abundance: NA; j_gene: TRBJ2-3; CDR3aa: CASSLGSGKGTDTQYF; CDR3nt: TGCGCCAGCAGCTTGGGTTCCGGAAAGGGGACAGATACGCAGTATTTT
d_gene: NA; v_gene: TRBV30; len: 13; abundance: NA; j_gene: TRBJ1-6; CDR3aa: CAWSSETASPLHF; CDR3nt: TGTGCCTGGAGTTCCGAGACAGCCTCACCCCTCCACTTT
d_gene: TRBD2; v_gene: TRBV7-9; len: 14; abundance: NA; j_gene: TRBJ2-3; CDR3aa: CASSGSGRADTQYF; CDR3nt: TGTGCCAGCAGCGGTAGCGGGAGGGCAGATACGCAGTATTTT
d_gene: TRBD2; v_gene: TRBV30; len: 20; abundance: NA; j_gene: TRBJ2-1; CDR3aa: CAWSGYGLAGGPSYFYEQFF; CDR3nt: TGTGCCTGGAGCGGATATGGTCTAGCGGGAGGGCCGTCTTATTTTTATGAGCAGTTCTTC
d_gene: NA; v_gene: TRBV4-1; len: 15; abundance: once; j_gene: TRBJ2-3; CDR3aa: CASSHTSTGTDTQYF; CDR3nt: TGCGCCAGCAGCCATACTTCCACCGGCACAGATACGCAGTATTTT
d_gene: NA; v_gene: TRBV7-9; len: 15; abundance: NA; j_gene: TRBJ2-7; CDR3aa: CASSFATHTNYEQYF; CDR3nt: TGTGCCAGCAGCTTCGCAACACACACTAACTACGAGCAGTACTTC
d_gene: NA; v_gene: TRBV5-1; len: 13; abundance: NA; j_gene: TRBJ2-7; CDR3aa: CASSTAASYEQYF; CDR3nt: TGCGCCAGCAGCACAGCTGCCTCCTACGAGCAGTACTTC
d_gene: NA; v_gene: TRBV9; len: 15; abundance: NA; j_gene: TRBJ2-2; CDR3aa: CASSVGAKEARELFF; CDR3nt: TGTGCCAGCAGCGTAGGCGCCAAGGAGGCGCGGGAGCTGTTTTTT
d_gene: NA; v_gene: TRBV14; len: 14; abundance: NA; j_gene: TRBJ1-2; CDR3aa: CASSQYREGYGYTF; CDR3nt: TGTGCCAGCAGCCAATACAGGGAGGGGTATGGCTACACCTTC
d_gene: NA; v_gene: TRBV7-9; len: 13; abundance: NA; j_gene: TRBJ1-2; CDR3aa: CASSFRGWNGYTF; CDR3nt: TGTGCCAGCAGCTTCAGGGGATGGAATGGCTACACCTTC
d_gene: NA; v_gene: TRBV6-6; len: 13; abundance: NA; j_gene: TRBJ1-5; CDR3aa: CASSYNSNQPQHF; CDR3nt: TGTGCCAGCAGTTATAATAGCAATCAGCCCCAGCATTTT
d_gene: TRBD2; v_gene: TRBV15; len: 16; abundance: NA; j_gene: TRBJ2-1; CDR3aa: CATSRGGTSGFNEQFF; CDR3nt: TGTGCCACCAGCAGAGGAGGGACTAGCGGTTTCAATGAGCAGTTCTTC
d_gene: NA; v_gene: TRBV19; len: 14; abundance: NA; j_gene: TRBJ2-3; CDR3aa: CASSLEESTDTQYF; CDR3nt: TGTGCCAGTAGTCTAGAAGAGAGCACAGATACGCAGTATTTT
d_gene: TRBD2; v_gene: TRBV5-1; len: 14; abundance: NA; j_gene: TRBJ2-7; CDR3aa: CASSPPGLAGEQYF; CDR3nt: TGCGCCAGCAGCCCGCCGGGACTAGCGGGGGAGCAGTACTTC
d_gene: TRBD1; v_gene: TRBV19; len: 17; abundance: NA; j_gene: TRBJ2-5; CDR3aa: CASSIRGRVWWEETQYF; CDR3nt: TGTGCCAGTAGTATTAGGGGGCGGGTCTGGTGGGAAGAGACCCAGTACTTC
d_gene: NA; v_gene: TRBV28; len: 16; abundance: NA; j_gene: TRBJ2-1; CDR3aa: CASSRRDSPPRNEQFF; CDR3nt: TGTGCCAGCAGTCGCCGGGACTCCCCTCCTAGGAATGAGCAGTTCTTC
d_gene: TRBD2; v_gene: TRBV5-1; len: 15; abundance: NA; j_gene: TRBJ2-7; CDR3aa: CASRIREDLSYEQYF; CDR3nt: TGCGCCAGCAGAATTCGGGAGGACCTGTCCTACGAGCAGTACTTC
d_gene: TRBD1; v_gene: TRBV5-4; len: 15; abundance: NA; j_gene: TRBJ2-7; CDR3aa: CASSPRAGGAGEQYF; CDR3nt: TGTGCCAGCAGCCCCCGGGCAGGGGGCGCGGGCGAGCAGTACTTC
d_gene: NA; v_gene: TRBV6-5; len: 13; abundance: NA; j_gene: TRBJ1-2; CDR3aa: CASSPYTNYGYTF; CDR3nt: TGTGCCAGCAGTCCGTACACCAACTATGGCTACACCTTC
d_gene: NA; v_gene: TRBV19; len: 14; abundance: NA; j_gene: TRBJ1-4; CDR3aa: CASSSDRPNEKLFF; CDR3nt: TGTGCCAGTAGTAGCGACAGGCCTAATGAAAAACTGTTTTTT
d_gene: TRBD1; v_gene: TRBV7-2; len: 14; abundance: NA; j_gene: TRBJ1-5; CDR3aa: CASSPRQGGQPQHF; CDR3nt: TGTGCCAGCAGCCCCAGACAGGGAGGTCAGCCCCAGCATTTT
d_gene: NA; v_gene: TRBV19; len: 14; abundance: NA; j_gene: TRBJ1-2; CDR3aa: CASSIRHYMRGYTF; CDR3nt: TGTGCCAGTAGTATAAGGCATTACATGCGGGGCTACACCTTC
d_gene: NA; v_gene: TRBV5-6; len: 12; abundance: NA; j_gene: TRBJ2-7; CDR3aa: CASSLVAGEQYF; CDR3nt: TGTGCCAGCAGCTTGGTAGCCGGCGAGCAGTACTTC
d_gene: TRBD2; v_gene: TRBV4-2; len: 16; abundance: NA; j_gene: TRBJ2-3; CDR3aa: CASSQVGLAHTDTQYF; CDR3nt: TGTGCCAGCAGCCAAGTAGGACTAGCCCACACAGATACGCAGTATTTT
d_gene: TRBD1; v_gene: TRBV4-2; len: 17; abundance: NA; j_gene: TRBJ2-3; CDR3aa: CASSLPRQGMNTDTQYF; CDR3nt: TGTGCCAGCAGCCTCCCCCGACAGGGGATGAACACAGATACGCAGTATTTT
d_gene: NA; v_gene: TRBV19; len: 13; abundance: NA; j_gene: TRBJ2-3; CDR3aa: CASRRPSTDTQYF; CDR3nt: TGTGCCAGTAGACGACCTAGCACAGATACGCAGTATTTT
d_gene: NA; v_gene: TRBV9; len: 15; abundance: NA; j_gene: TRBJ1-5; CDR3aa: CASSVAPGSNQPQHF; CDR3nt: TGTGCCAGCAGCGTAGCCCCGGGATCTAATCAGCCCCAGCATTTT
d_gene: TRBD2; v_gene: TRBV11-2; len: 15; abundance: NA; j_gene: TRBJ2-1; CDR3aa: CASRAGLADYNEQFF; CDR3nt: TGTGCCAGCAGGGCTGGACTAGCGGATTACAATGAGCAGTTCTTC
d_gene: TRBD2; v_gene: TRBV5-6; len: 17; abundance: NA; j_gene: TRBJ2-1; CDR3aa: CARAAYYRTSSYNEQFF; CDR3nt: TGTGCCAGAGCAGCCTATTACCGGACTAGCAGTTACAATGAGCAGTTCTTC
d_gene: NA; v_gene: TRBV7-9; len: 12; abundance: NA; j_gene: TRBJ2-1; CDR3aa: CASSLVGNEQFF; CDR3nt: TGTGCCAGCAGCTTAGTAGGCAATGAGCAGTTCTTC
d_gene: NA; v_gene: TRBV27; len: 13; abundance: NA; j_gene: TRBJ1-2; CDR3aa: CASSLGPYYGYTF; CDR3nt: TGTGCCAGCAGTTTGGGACCATACTATGGCTACACCTTC
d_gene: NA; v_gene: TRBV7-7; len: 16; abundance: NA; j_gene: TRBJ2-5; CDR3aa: CASSPHAASAQETQYF; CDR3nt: TGTGCTAGCAGCCCCCACGCCGCAAGCGCACAAGAGACCCAGTACTTC
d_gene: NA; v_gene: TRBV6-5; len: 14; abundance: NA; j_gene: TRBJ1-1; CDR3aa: CASSYTTGRAEAFF; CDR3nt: TGTGCCAGCAGTTACACAACAGGGCGTGCTGAAGCTTTCTTT
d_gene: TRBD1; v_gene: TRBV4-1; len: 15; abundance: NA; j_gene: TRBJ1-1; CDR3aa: CASSRPDRVGTEAFF; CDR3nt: TGCGCCAGCAGCCGCCCGGACAGGGTTGGCACTGAAGCTTTCTTT
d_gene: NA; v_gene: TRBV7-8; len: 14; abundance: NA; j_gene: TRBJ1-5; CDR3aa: CASSLRRGFQPQHF; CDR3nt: TGTGCCAGCAGCTTGCGTAGGGGATTTCAGCCCCAGCATTTT
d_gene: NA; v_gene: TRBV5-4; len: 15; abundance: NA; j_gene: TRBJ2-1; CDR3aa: CASTNNGGRSNEQFF; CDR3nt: TGTGCCAGCACTAACAACGGGGGCAGGTCCAATGAGCAGTTCTTC
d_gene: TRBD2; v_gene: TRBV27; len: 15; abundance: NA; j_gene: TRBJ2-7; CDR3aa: CASRNPGTSAYEQYF; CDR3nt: TGTGCCAGCAGGAATCCCGGGACTAGCGCCTACGAGCAGTACTTC
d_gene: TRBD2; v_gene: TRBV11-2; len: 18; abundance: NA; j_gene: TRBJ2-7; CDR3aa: CASSLETLASGRIVAQYF; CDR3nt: TGTGCCAGCAGCTTAGAAACTTTGGCTAGCGGGAGAATTGTGGCGCAGTACTTC
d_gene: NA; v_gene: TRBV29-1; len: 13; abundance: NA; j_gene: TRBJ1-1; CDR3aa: CSVEVPGSTEAFF; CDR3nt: TGCAGCGTTGAAGTCCCAGGGAGTACTGAAGCTTTCTTT
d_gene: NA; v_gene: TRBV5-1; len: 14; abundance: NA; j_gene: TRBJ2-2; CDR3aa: CASSLWTGTGELFF; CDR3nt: TGCGCCAGCAGCTTGTGGACGGGAACCGGGGAGCTGTTTTTT
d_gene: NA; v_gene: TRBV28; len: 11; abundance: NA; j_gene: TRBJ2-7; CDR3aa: CASHGSYEQYF; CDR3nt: TGTGCCAGCCACGGATCCTACGAGCAGTACTTC
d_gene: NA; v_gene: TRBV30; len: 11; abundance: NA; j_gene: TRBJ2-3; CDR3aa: CACSKKDTRYF; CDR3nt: TGTGCCTGCTCGAAAAAGGATACGCGGTATTTT
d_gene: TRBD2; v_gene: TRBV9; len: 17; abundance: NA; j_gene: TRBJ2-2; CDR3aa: CASSVGLAGGNTGELFF; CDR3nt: TGTGCCAGCAGCGTCGGGCTAGCGGGAGGGAACACCGGGGAGCTGTTTTTT
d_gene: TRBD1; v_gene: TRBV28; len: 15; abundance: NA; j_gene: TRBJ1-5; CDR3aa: CASSLGTGGWQPQHF; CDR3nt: TGTGCCAGCAGTTTGGGTACAGGGGGCTGGCAGCCCCAGCATTTT
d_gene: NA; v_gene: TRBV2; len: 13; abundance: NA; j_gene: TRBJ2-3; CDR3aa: CASSESQAGTQYF; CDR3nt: TGTGCCAGCAGTGAATCGCAAGCGGGTACGCAGTATTTT
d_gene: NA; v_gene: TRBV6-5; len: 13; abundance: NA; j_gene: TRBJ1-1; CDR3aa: CASSLHRYTEAFF; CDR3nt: TGTGCCAGCAGTTTACACAGGTACACTGAAGCTTTCTTT
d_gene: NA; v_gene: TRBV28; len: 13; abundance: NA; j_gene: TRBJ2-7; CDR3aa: CATNGMISYEQYF; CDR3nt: TGTGCCACCAATGGGATGATCTCCTACGAGCAGTACTTC
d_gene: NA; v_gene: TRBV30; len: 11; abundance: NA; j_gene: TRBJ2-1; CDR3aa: CAVQGYNEQFF; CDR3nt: TGTGCCGTCCAGGGGTACAATGAGCAGTTCTTC
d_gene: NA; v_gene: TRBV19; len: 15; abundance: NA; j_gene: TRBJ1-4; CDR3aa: CASSVAGSNNEKLFF; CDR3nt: TGTGCCAGTAGTGTCGCCGGGTCCAATAATGAAAAACTGTTTTTT